Sequencing of this TCR beta chain was carried out in a study of blood T cell repertoires in COVID-19. Study as a whole: T cells, B-cell-depleted T cells, or PBMCs supplied cDNA or gDNA.

Profiled with immunoSEQ multiplex PCR; TCRdb holds only in-frame clones, not every one. The sample shows some 76,000 clones, 82% of them seen only once. J gave up 1 base and V 4 bases, and 7 bases lay outside the gene matches. The CDR3 runs 16 residues. Germline V gene sequence: CDR1 SGHDT, CDR2 YYEEEE. Sequencing input: peripheral blood. This sequence joins TRBV5-6 and TRBJ2-1; TRBD1 matches 8 bases. This TCR was recovered from a human donor in a cohort sampled during active COVID-19. The CDR3 loop reads CASSVRDRPSYNEQFF. In nucleotides, the CDR3 is TGTGCCAGCAGCGTCCGGGACAGGCCATCCTACAATGAGCAGTTCTTC.